This T cell receptor beta chain was recorded in a study of blood T cell repertoires in COVID-19. Study context: Italy, Spain and the United States were the sources of the convalescent and acute COVID-19 samples. T cells, B-cell-depleted T cells, or PBMCs supplied cDNA or gDNA.

Sequencing was performed with immunoSEQ multiplex PCR; in TCRdb, only in-frame clones are kept and a portion is missing. This table has about 240,000 clones, around 88% appearing once. The CDR3 is 14 amino acids. Trimming took 5 bases from V and 7 from J; bases not matched to a gene: 7. Germline V gene lookup returns CDR1 SGHDT and CDR2 YYEEEE. The chain uses TRBV5-6 and TRBJ1-5, with TRBD1 matching 9 bases. The clonotype originates from a man older than 75 with acute or convalescent COVID-19. The sequenced sample consisted of peripheral blood. CDR3 sequence: CASSLGTGSQPQHF. In DNA, the CDR3 is TGTGCCAGCAGTCTCGGGACAGGGAGCCAGCCCCAGCATTTT.